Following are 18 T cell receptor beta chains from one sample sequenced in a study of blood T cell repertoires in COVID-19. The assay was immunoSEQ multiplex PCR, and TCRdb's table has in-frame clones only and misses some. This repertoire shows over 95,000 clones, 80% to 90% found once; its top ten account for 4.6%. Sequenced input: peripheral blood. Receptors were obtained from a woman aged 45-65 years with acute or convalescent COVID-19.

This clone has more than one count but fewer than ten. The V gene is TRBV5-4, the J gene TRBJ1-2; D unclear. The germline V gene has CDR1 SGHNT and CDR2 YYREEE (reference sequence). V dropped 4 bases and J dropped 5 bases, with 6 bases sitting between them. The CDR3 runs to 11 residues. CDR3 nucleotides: TGTGCCAGCAGCGACTATTATGGCTACACCTTC. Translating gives CASSDYYGYTF.

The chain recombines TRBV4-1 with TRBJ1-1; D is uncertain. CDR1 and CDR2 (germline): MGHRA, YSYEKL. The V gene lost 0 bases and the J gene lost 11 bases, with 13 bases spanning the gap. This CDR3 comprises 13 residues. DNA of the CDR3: TGCGCCAGCAGCCAAGATTTTGGGCTTTTGGCTTTCTTT. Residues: CASSQDFGLLAFF.

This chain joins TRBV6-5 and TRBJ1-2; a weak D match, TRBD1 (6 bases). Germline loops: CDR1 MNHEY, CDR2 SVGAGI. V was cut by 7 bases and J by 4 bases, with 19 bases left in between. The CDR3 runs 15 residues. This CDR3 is CASKIDRSYTYGYTF. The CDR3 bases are TGTGCCAGCAAAATTGACAGGAGTTATACCTATGGCTACACCTTC.

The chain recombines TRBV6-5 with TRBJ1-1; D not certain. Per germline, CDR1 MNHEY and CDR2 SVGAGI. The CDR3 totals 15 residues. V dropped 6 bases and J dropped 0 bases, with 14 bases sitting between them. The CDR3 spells CASRPGVRLNTEAFF. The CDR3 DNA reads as TGTGCCAGCAGGCCCGGGGTGCGCCTGAACACTGAAGCTTTCTTT.

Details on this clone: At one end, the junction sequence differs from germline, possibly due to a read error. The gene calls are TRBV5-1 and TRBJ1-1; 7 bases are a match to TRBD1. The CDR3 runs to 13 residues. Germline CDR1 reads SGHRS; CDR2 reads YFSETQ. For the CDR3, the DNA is TGCGCCAGCAGCTGCTCTGGGACAGCCGGGGATCTCTTT. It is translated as CASSCSGTAGDLF.

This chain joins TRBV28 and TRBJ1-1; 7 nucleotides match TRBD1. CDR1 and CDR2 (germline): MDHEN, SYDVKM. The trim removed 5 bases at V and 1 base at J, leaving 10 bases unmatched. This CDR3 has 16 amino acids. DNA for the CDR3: TGTGCCAGCAGTCCCTACAGGGGACCGACGAACACTGAAGCTTTCTTT. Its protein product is CASSPYRGPTNTEAFF.

CDR3 sequence: CASSPTGTGYTF. CDR3 nucleotide sequence: TGTGCCAGCAGCCCGACAGGGACAGGCTACACCTTC. This rearrangement joins TRBV7-2 to TRBJ1-2; 7 bases align to TRBD1. The CDR3 loop spans 12 amino acids. V was pared by 5 bases and J by 8 bases, with 5 bases of the junction left unmatched. CDR1 is SGHTA, CDR2 FQGNSA, per germline.

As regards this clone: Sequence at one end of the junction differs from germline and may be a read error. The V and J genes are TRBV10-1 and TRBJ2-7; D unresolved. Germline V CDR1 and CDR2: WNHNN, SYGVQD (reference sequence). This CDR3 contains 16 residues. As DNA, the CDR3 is TGCGCCAGCAGTGAGAGTCGGCAGGTTGGCTCCAACGAGCAGTACTTC. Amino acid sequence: CASSESRQVGSNEQYF.

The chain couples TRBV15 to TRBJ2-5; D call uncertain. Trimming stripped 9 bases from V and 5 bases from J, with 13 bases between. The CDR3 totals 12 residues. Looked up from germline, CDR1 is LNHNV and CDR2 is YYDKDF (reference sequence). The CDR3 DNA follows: TGTGCCACTGGTACAGAGCCGGAGACCCAGTACTTC. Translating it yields CATGTEPETQYF. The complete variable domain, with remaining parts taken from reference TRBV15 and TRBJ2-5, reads DAMVIQNPRYQVTQFGKPVTLSCSQTLNHNVMYWYQQKSSQAPKLLFHYYDKDFNNEADTPDNFQSRRPNTSFCFLDIRSPGLGDTAMYLCATGTEPETQYFGPGTRLLVL.

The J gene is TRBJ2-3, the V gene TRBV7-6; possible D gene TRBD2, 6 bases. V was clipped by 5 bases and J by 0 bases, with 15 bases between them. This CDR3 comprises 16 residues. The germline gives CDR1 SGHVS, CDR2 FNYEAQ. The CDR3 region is CASSAGTSTSTDTQYF. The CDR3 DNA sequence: TGTGCCAGCAGCGCCGGGACTTCTACTAGCACAGATACGCAGTATTTT.

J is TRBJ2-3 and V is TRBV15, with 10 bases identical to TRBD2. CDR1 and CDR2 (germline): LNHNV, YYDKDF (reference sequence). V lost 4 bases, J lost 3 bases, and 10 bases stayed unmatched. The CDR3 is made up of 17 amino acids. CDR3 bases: TGTGCCACCAGCACAGACAGCGGGGGGGCCTTAACAGATACGCAGTATTTT. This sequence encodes CATSTDSGGALTDTQYF.

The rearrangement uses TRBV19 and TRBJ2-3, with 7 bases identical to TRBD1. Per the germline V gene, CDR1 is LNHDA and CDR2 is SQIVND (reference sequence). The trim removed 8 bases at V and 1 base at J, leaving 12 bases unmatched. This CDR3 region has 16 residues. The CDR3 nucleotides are TGTGCCAGTTCACTGTCTTACAGGGGAGGCACAGATACGCAGTATTTT. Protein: CASSLSYRGGTDTQYF.

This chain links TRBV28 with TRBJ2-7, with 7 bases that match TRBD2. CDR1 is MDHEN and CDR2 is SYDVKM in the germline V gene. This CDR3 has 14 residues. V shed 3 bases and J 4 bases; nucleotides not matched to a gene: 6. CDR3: CASSLGGRGYEQYF. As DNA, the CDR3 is TGTGCCAGCAGTTTGGGCGGGAGAGGGTACGAGCAGTACTTC.

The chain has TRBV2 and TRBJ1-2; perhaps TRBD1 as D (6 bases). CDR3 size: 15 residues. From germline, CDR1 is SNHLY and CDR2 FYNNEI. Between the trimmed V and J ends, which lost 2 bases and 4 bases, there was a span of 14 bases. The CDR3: CASSELGHEVYGYTF. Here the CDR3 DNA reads TGTGCCAGCAGTGAACTGGGACACGAAGTCTATGGCTACACCTTC. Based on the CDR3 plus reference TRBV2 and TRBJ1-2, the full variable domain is EPEVTQTPSHQVTQMGQEVILRCVPISNHLYFYWYRQILGQKVEFLVSFYNNEISEKSEIFDDQFSVERPDGSNFTLKIRSTKLEDSAMYFCASSELGHEVYGYTFGSGTRLTVV.

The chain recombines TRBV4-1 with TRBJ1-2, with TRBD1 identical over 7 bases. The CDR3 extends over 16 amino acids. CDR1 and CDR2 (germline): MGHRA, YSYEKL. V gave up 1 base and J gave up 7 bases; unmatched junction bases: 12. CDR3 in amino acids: CASSQGLQGSLGGYTF. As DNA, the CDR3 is TGCGCCAGCAGCCAAGGCTTACAGGGGAGTTTGGGTGGCTACACCTTC.

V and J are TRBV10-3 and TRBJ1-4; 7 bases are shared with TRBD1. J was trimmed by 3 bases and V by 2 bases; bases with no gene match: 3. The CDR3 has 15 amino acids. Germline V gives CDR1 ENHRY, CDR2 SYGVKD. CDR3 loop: CAISEGTVPNEKLFF. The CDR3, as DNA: TGTGCCATCAGTGAGGGGACAGTACCTAATGAAAAACTGTTTTTT.

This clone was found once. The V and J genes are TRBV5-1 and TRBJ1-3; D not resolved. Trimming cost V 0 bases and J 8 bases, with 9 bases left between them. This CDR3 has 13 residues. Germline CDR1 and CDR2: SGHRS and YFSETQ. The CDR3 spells CASSLVAEDTIYF. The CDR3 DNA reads TGCGCCAGCAGCTTGGTAGCGGAGGACACCATATATTTT.

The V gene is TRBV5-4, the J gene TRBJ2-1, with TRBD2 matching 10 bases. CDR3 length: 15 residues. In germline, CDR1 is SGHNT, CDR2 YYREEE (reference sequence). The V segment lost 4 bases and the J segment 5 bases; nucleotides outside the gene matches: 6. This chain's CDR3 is CASSLSGGPDNEQFF. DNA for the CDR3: TGTGCCAGCAGCCTTAGCGGGGGGCCTGACAATGAGCAGTTCTTC.